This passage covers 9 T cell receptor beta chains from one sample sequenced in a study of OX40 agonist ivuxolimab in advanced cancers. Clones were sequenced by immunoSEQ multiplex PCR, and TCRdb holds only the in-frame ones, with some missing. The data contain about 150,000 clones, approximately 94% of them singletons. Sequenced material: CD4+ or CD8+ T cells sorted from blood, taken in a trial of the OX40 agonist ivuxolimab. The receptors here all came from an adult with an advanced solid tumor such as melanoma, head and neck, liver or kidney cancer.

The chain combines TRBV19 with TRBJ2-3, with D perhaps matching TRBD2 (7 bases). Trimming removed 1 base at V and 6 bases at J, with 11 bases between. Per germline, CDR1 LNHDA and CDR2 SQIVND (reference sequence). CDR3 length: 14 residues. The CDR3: CASSIVRGGDTQYF. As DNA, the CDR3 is TGTGCCAGTAGTATAGTCAGGGGAGGGGATACGCAGTATTTT.

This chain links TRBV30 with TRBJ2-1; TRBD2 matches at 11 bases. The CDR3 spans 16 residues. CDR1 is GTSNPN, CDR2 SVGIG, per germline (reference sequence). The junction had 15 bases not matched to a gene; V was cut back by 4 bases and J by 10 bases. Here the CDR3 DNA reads TGTGCCTGGAAACTAGCGGGAGCTTCCCGTTGGTCCGAGCAGTTCTTC. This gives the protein CAWKLAGASRWSEQFF. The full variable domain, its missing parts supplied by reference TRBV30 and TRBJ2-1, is SQTIHQWPATLVQPVGSPLSLECTVEGTSNPNLYWYRQAAGRGLQLLFYSVGIGQISSEVPQNLSASRPQDRQFILSSKKLLLSDSGFYLCAWKLAGASRWSEQFFGPGTRLTVL.

CDR3 residues: CASTVRDAYEQYF. The CDR3 nucleotides read TGTGCCAGCACCGTCAGGGACGCCTACGAGCAGTACTTC. V and J are TRBV28 and TRBJ2-7, with D tentatively TRBD1 or TRBD2 (5 bases each). The germline V gene encodes CDR1 MDHEN and CDR2 SYDVKM. The CDR3 extends over 13 amino acids. Trimming removed 7 bases at V and 2 bases at J, with 12 bases between.

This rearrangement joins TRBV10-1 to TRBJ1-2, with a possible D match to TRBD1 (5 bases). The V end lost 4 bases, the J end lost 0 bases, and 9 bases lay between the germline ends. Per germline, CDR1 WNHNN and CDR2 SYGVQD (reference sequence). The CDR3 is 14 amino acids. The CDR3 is CASSGQTANYGYTF. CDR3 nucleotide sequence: TGCGCCAGCAGTGGACAGACCGCTAACTATGGCTACACCTTC.

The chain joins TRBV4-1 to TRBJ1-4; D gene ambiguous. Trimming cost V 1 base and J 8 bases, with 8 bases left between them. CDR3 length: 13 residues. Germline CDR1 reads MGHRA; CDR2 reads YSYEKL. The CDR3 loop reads CASSQVNLEKLFF. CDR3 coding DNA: TGCGCCAGCAGCCAAGTAAACCTGGAAAAACTGTTTTTT.

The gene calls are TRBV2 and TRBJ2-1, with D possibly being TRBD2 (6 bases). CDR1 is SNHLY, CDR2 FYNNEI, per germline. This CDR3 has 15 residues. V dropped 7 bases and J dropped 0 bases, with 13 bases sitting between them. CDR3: CASTPGVSSYNEQFF. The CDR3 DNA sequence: TGTGCCAGCACCCCGGGGGTAAGCTCCTACAATGAGCAGTTCTTC.

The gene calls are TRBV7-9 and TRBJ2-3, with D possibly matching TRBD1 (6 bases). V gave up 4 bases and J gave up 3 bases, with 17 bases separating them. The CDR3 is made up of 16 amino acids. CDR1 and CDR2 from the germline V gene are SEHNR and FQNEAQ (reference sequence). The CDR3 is CASSWNRASLTDTQYF. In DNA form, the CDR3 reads TGTGCCAGCAGCTGGAACAGGGCGTCTTTAACAGATACGCAGTATTTT.

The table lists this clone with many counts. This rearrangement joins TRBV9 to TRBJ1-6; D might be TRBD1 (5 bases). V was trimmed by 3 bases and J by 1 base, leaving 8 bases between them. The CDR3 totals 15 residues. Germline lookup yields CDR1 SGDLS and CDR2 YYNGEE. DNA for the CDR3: TGTGCCAGCAGCGCCCCAGGGTCCTATAATTCACCCCTCCACTTT. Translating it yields CASSAPGSYNSPLHF. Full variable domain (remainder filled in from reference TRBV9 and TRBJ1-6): DSGVTQTPKHLITATGQRVTLRCSPRSGDLSVYWYQQSLDQGLQFLIQYYNGEERAKGNILERFSAQQFPDLHSELNLSSLELGDSALYFCASSAPGSYNSPLHFGNGTRLTVT.

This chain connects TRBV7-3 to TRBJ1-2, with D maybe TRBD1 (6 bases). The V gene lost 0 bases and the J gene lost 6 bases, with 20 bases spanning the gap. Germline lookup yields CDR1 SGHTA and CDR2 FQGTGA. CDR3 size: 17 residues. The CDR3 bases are TGTGCCAGCAGCTTAACCGGGACATCGGCAGGGACTAATGGCTACACCTTC. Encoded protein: CASSLTGTSAGTNGYTF.